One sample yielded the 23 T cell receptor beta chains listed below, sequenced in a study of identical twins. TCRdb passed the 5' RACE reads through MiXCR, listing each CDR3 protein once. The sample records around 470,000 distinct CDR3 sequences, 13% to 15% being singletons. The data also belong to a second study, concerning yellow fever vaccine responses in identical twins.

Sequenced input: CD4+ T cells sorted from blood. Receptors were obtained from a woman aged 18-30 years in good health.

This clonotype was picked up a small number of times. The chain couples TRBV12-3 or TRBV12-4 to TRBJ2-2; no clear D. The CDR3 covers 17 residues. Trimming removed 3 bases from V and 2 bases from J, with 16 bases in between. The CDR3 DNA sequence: TGTGCCAGCAGTTTCCCCGCGGATGTGAGAAACACCGGGGAGCTGTTTTTT. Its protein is CASSFPADVRNTGELFF.

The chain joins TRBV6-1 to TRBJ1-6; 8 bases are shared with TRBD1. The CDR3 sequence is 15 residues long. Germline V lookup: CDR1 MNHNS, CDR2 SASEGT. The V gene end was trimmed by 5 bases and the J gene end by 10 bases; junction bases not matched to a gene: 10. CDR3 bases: TGTGCCAGCAGTCCGCGGACAGGGATGAACTCACCCCTCCACTTT. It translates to CASSPRTGMNSPLHF.

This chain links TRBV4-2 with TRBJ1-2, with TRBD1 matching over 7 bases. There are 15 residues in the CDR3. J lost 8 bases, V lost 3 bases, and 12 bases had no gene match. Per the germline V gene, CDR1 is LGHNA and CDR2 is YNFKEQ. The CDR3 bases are TGTGCCAGCAGCCAGGAGGGACAGTTGAGGGGAGGCTACACCTTC. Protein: CASSQEGQLRGGYTF.

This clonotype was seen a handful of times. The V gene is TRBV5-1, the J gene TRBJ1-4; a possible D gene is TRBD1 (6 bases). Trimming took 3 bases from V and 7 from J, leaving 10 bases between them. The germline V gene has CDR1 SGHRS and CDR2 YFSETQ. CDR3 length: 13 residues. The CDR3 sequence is CASSSGQREKLFF. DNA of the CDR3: TGCGCCAGCAGCTCTGGACAGCGTGAAAAACTGTTTTTT.

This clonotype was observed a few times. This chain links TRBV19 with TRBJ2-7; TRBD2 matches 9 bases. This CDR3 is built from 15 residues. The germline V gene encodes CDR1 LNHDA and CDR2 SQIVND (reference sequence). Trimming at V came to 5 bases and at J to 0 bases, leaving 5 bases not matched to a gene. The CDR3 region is CASSGGLASSYEQYF. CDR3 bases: TGTGCCAGTAGTGGAGGACTAGCGAGCTCCTACGAGCAGTACTTC.

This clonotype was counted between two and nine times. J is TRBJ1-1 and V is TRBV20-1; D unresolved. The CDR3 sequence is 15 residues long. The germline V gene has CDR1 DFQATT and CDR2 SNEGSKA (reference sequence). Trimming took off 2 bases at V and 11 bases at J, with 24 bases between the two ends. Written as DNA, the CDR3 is TGCAGTGCTAGAATAGGACCCGTACCCCGGGTGTGGGCTTTCTTT. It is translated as CSARIGPVPRVWAFF.

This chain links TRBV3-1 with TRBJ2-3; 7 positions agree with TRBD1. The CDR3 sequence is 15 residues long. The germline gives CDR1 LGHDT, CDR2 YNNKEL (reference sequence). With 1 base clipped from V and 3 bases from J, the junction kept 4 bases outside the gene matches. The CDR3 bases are TGTGCCAGCAGCCAAGCGAGGGGGCGGACAGATACGCAGTATTTT. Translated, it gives CASSQARGRTDTQYF.

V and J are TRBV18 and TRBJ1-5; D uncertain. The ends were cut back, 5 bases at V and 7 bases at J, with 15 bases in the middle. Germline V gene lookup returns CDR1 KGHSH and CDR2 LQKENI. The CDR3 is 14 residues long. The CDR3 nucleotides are TGTGCCAGCTCAGCTGCAAGGAAGCTACAGCCCCAGCATTTT. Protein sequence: CASSAARKLQPQHF. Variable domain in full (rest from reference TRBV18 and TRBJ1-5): NAGVMQNPRHLVRRRGQEARLRCSPMKGHSHVYWYRQLPEEGLKFMVYLQKENIIDESGMPKERFSAEFPKEGPSILRIQQVVRGDSAAYFCASSAARKLQPQHFGDGTRLSIL.

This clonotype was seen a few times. The CDR3 nucleotides are TGTGCCAGCAGTGAGGACAGGGGGACAGATACGCAGTATTTT. Translated, it gives CASSEDRGTDTQYF. This rearrangement joins TRBV2 to TRBJ2-3; 10 positions match TRBD1. Germline V gene sequence: CDR1 SNHLY, CDR2 FYNNEI. The length of the CDR3 is 14 residues. With V trimmed by 3 bases and J by 3 bases, 0 bases remained unmatched.

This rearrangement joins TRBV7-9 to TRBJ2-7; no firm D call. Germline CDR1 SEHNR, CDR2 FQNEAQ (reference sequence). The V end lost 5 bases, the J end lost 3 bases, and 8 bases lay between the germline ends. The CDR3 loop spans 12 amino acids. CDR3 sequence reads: CASSRGHYEQYF. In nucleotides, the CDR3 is TGTGCCAGCAGCCGAGGCCACTACGAGCAGTACTTC.

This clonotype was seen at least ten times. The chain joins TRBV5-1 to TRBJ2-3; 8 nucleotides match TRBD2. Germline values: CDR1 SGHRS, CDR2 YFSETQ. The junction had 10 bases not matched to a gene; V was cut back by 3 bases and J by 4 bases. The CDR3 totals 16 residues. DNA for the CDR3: TGCGCCAGCAGCTCGCAACCCGGGACTAGGGCAGATACGCAGTATTTT. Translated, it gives CASSSQPGTRADTQYF.

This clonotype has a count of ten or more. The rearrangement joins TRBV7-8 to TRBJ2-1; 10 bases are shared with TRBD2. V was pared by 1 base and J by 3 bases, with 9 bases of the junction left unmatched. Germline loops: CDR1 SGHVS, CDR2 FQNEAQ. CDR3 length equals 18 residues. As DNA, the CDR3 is TGTGCCAGCAGCTTAGTTACGGGACTAGCGCCGAACTACAATGAGCAGTTCTTC. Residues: CASSLVTGLAPNYNEQFF.

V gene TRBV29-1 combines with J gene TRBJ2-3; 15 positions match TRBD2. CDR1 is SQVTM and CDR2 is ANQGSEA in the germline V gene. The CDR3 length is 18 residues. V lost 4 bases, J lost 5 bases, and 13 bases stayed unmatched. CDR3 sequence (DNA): TGCAGCGTTGTTCCTGGACTAGCGGGGGGGCAGAGGGGAGATACGCAGTATTTT. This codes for CSVVPGLAGGQRGDTQYF.

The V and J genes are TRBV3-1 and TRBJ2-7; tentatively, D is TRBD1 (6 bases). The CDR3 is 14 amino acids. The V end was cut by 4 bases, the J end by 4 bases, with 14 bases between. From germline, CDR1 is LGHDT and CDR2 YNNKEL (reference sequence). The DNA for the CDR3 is TGTGCCAGCAGCCTCCCGGGACAAACATACGAGCAGTACTTC. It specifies CASSLPGQTYEQYF.

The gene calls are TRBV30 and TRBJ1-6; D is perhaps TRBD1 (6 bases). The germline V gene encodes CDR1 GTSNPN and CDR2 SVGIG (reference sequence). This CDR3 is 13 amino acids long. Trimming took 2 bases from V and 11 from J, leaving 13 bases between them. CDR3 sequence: CAWSRGALTPLHF. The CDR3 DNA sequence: TGTGCCTGGAGTAGGGGGGCCTTGACACCCCTCCACTTT.

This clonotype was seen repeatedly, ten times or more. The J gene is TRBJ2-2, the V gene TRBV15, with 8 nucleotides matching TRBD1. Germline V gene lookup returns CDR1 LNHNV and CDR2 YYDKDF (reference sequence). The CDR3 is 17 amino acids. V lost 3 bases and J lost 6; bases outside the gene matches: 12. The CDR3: CATSRVKSTGGPGELFF. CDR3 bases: TGTGCCACCAGCAGGGTGAAGAGTACAGGGGGACCCGGGGAGCTGTTTTTT.

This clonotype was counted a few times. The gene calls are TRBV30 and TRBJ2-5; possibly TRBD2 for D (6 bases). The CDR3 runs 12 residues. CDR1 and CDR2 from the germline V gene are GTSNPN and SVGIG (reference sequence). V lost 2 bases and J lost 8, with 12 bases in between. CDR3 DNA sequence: TGTGCCTGGAGTTCTCCGGGGGTTACCCAGTACTTC. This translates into CAWSSPGVTQYF.

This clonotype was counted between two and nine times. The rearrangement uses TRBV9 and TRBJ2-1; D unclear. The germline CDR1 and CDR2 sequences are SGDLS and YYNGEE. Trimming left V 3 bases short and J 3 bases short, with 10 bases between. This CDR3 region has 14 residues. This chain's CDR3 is CASSARGDYNEQFF. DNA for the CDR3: TGTGCCAGCAGCGCCCGTGGGGACTACAATGAGCAGTTCTTC.

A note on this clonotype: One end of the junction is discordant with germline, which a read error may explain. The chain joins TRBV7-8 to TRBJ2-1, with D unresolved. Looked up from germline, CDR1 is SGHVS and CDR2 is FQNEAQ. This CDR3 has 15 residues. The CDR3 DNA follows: TGTGCCAGCAGGCCCGGGCGCATCGCCTACATTGAGCAGTTCTTC. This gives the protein CASRPGRIAYIEQFF.

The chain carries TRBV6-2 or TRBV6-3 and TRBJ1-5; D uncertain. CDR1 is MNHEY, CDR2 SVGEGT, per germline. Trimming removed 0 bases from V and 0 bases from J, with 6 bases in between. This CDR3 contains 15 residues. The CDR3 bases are TGTGCCAGCAGTTACTCTACGGTTAGCAATCAGCCCCAGCATTTT. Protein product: CASSYSTVSNQPQHF.

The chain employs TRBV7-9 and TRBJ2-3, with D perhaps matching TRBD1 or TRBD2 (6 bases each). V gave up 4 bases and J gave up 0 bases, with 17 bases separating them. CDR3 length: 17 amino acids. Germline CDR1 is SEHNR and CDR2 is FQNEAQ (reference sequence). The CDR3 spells CASSSSFRGPSTDTQYF. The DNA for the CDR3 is TGTGCCAGCAGCTCCTCCTTCCGGGGGCCGAGCACAGATACGCAGTATTTT.

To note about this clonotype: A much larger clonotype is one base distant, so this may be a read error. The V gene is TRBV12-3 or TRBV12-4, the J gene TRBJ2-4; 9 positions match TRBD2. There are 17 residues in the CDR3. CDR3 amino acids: CTSSYLSGGVRGNIQYF. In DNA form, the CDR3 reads TGTACCAGCAGTTACCTTAGCGGGGGAGTTCGGGGAAACATTCAGTACTTC.

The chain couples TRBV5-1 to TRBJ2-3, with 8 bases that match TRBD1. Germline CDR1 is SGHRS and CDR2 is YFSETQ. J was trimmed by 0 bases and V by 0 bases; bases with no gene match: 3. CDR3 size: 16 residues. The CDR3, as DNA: TGCGCCAGCAGCTTGGGACAGGGGTTCAGCACAGATACGCAGTATTTT. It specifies CASSLGQGFSTDTQYF.